The 24 T cell receptor beta chains given below trace back to one sample, sequenced in a study of technical replicates of blood from a handful of donors (dated by TCRdb to the late 2010s). Library method: the immunoSEQ multiplex PCR assay. The source is immuneACCESS, and TCRdb retained only in-frame sequences with V and J called. Part of the clones is not carried over; for the studies checked, unresolved V genes explain less than half of this, and the remainder is unexplained. Recorded for this sample are approximately 81,000 clones; roughly 96% of them occurred a single time. The ten largest clones add up to around 0.2% of the sample. Sequencing input: T cells isolated from PBMCs. Receptors originate from a human donor in good health.

V gene TRBV14 combines with J gene TRBJ1-1; 10 bases line up with TRBD1. Trimming at V came to 1 base and at J to 4 bases, leaving 18 bases not matched to a gene. CDR3 size: 20 residues. Germline V lookup: CDR1 SGHDN, CDR2 FVKESK. The CDR3 sequence: CASSQVPNRQGARWSTEAFF. The CDR3 region has the DNA TGTGCCAGCAGCCAAGTACCGAATAGACAGGGGGCACGGTGGAGCACTGAAGCTTTCTTT.

The J gene is TRBJ1-2, the V gene TRBV6-1, with D maybe TRBD1 (6 bases). The V end lost 6 bases, the J end lost 7 bases, and 12 bases lay between the germline ends. The CDR3 has 12 amino acids. CDR1 is MNHNS and CDR2 is SASEGT in the germline V gene. CDR3 DNA sequence: TGTGCCAGCAGAACCACAGGGAGTGGCTACACCTTC. Amino acids: CASRTTGSGYTF.

J is TRBJ2-3 and V is TRBV7-3; possible D gene TRBD1, 5 bases. The germline V gene has CDR1 SGHTA and CDR2 FQGTGA. The V gene lost 2 bases and the J gene lost 2 bases, with 17 bases spanning the gap. The CDR3 spans 17 residues. The CDR3 nucleotides are TGTGCCAGCAGCTTAGTCGGTCAGGGTAGTATCACAGATACGCAGTATTTT. Translated, it gives CASSLVGQGSITDTQYF.

This chain connects TRBV6-6 to TRBJ1-1, with D hard to call. The germline V and J ends were trimmed by 8 bases and 0 bases, with 13 bases remaining between them. This CDR3 region has 14 residues. Germline values: CDR1 MNHNY, CDR2 SVGAGI (reference sequence). CDR3 sequence reads: CASAVSPMNTEAFF. CDR3 nucleotides: TGTGCCAGCGCGGTATCACCCATGAACACTGAAGCTTTCTTT.

V is TRBV5-1 and J is TRBJ1-6; D is possibly TRBD1 (5 bases). V shed 5 bases and J shed 7 bases, with 13 bases lying between them. Germline V gene data show CDR1 as SGHRS and CDR2 as YFSETQ. This CDR3 is 14 amino acids long. The CDR3 nucleotides read TGCGCCAGCAGTTACACAGGTGGAAATTCACCCCTCCACTTT. Translating it yields CASSYTGGNSPLHF.

The genes are TRBV4-2 and TRBJ1-4; no clear D gene. Per the germline V gene, CDR1 is LGHNA and CDR2 is YNFKEQ. V lost 4 bases and J 4 bases, leaving 25 bases between the germline ends. The CDR3 sequence is 19 residues long. CDR3 loop: CASSPREGFGGALNEKLFF. DNA for the CDR3: TGTGCCAGCAGCCCAAGAGAGGGTTTTGGAGGAGCCCTTAATGAAAAACTGTTTTTT.

The chain links TRBV4-1 to TRBJ2-1; D is possibly TRBD2 (6 bases). Between the trimmed V and J ends, which lost 0 bases and 15 bases, there was a span of 12 bases. The CDR3 sequence is 12 residues long. Germline V CDR1 and CDR2: MGHRA, YSYEKL. In nucleotides, the CDR3 is TGCGCCAGCAGCCAAGATTTAGCGGAGGTGTTCTTC. Its translation: CASSQDLAEVFF.

J is TRBJ2-7 and V is TRBV5-1, with 7 bases lining up with TRBD1. Germline V lookup: CDR1 SGHRS, CDR2 YFSETQ. V shed 1 base, J shed 7 bases, and the junction held 17 bases outside the gene matches. This CDR3 spans 17 amino acids. CDR3 bases: TGCGCCAGCAGCTTGTGGGCGACAGGGACGCTAAGTGAGGAGCAGTACTTC. Its protein product is CASSLWATGTLSEEQYF.

The CDR3 region has the DNA TGCGCCAGCAGCACCGGAGGGCCTGGCACAGATACGCAGTATTTT. Amino acid sequence: CASSTGGPGTDTQYF. The chain recombines TRBV5-1 with TRBJ2-3, with a weak D call TRBD2 (6 bases). The V gene lost 4 bases and the J gene lost 1 base, with 13 bases spanning the gap. The CDR3 contains 15 residues. Germline V CDR1 and CDR2: SGHRS, YFSETQ.

This chain joins TRBV9 and TRBJ1-2; 9 positions agree with TRBD1. J lost 4 bases, V lost 7 bases, and 14 bases had no gene match. CDR3 size: 16 residues. Germline V gene lookup returns CDR1 SGDLS and CDR2 YYNGEE. The CDR3 coding sequence is TGTGCCAGCGAGGGGGGACAGGGTCAGGAGGGCTATGGCTACACCTTC. It is translated as CASEGGQGQEGYGYTF.

CDR3 region: CASSFGVGGSFNNEQFF. CDR3 DNA: TGCGCCAGCAGCTTTGGGGTCGGCGGGAGCTTTAACAATGAGCAGTTCTTC. The chain recombines TRBV5-1 with TRBJ2-1; TRBD2 agrees at 7 bases. The CDR3 loop spans 17 amino acids. Germline V CDR1 and CDR2: SGHRS, YFSETQ. The trim removed 2 bases at V and 5 bases at J, leaving 13 bases unmatched.

The count of this clone is one. V and J are TRBV4-1 and TRBJ2-7, with TRBD1 matching over 8 bases. The CDR3 runs to 14 residues. J lost 2 bases, V lost 6 bases, and 6 bases had no gene match. The germline CDR1 and CDR2 sequences are MGHRA and YSYEKL. CDR3 sequence (DNA): TGCGCCAGCAGTCCGAAACAGGGGGCCTACGAGCAGTACTTC. Protein product: CASSPKQGAYEQYF.

The V and J genes are TRBV5-8 and TRBJ2-3; 9 bases map to TRBD2. CDR1 SGHTS and CDR2 YDEGEE come from the germline V gene. The CDR3 is made up of 17 amino acids. The junction had 8 bases not matched to a gene; V was cut back by 0 bases and J by 3 bases. CDR3 amino acids: CASSLGLAGKGTDTQYF. The CDR3 coding sequence is TGTGCCAGCAGCTTGGGGCTAGCGGGGAAAGGGACAGATACGCAGTATTTT.

V gene TRBV2 combines with J gene TRBJ2-1; 14 bases map to TRBD2. The CDR3 extends over 16 amino acids. CDR1 is SNHLY and CDR2 is FYNNEI in the germline V gene. Trimming at V came to 0 bases and at J to 16 bases, leaving 11 bases not matched to a gene. In DNA, the CDR3 is TGTGCCAGCAGTGAAGCGGTAGGACTAGCGGGAGGTCGTATTTTCTTC. This translates into CASSEAVGLAGGRIFF. The whole variable domain, remainder taken from reference TRBV2 and TRBJ2-1, is EPEVTQTPSHQVTQMGQEVILRCVPISNHLYFYWYRQILGQKVEFLVSFYNNEISEKSEIFDDQFSVERPDGSNFTLKIRSTKLEDSAMYFCASSEAVGLAGGRIFFGPGTRLTVL.

The chain uses TRBV5-1 and TRBJ2-2; D call uncertain. Germline V gives CDR1 SGHRS, CDR2 YFSETQ. This CDR3 spans 19 amino acids. V gave up 1 base and J gave up 0 bases, with 19 bases separating them. Here the CDR3 DNA reads TGCGCCAGCAGCTTGTATTTTACCAGTAGCAATCCGAACACCGGGGAGCTGTTTTTT. It specifies CASSLYFTSSNPNTGELFF.

The chain combines TRBV7-9 with TRBJ2-7, with D maybe TRBD2 (5 bases). CDR1 and CDR2 (germline): SEHNR, FQNEAQ (reference sequence). The CDR3 is 12 residues long. Trimming removed 3 bases at V and 4 bases at J, with 7 bases between. Here the CDR3 DNA reads TGTGCCAGCAGCTTCGCGGGTTACGAGCAGTACTTC. Amino acids: CASSFAGYEQYF.

The rearrangement links TRBV6-5 to TRBJ1-3; D not certain. This CDR3 is 15 amino acids long. V shed 5 bases and J shed 0 bases, with 11 bases lying between them. Germline V gene lookup returns CDR1 MNHEY and CDR2 SVGAGI. The CDR3 here is CASSLLRSSGNTIYF. CDR3 sequence (DNA): TGTGCCAGCAGTCTCCTCCGGAGCTCTGGAAACACCATATATTTT.

V is TRBV4-1 and J is TRBJ2-7; D is uncertain. Germline V gene sequence: CDR1 MGHRA, CDR2 YSYEKL. The CDR3 is made up of 13 amino acids. V was shortened by 0 bases and J by 3 bases, with 6 bases between the two germline ends. CDR3 amino acids: CASSQDRSYEQYF. CDR3 sequence (DNA): TGCGCCAGCAGCCAAGACCGGAGCTACGAGCAGTACTTC.

V usage is TRBV4-1 and J usage is TRBJ2-7; 8 bases agree with TRBD1. The CDR3 totals 13 residues. Germline V gives CDR1 MGHRA, CDR2 YSYEKL. The V and J ends lost 3 bases and 2 bases, in that order; junction bases with no gene match: 0. The CDR3 loop reads CASSQGQAYEQYF. CDR3 coding DNA: TGCGCCAGCAGCCAGGGACAGGCCTACGAGCAGTACTTC.

This chain uses TRBV1 with TRBJ1-4; the table calls TRBD1, which could not be checked here. TRBV1 is termed a pseudogene. The CDR3 sequence is 18 residues long. CDR3 amino acids: CTSSQDVDRRPSNEKLFF. CDR3 nucleotide sequence: TGCACCAGCAGCCAAGATGTGGACAGGAGACCCTCTAATGAAAAACTGTTTTTT.

Concerning this clone itself: One junction end disagrees with the germline gene, perhaps due to a read error. The gene calls are TRBV6-1 and TRBJ1-1, with TRBD1 as a possible D gene (6 bases). This CDR3 is built from 14 residues. Germline CDR1 and CDR2: MNHNS and SASEGT. CDR3 loop: CASRIQGMKAEAFF. In nucleotides, the CDR3 is TGTGCCAGCAGGATACAGGGAATGAAAGCTGAGGCTTTCTTT.

CDR3 sequence reads: CASSKQVQVEPEAFF. CDR3 nucleotide sequence: TGTGCCAGCAGCAAACAAGTACAGGTAGAACCTGAAGCTTTCTTT. V is TRBV7-9 and J is TRBJ1-1; tentative D call: TRBD1 (5 bases). The CDR3 extends over 15 amino acids. V lost 5 bases and J lost 6, with 19 bases in between. Germline-derived CDR1 and CDR2 are SEHNR and FQNEAQ (reference sequence).

The V call is TRBV19, the J call TRBJ2-1; 8 bases are shared with TRBD1. V shed 5 bases, J shed 4 bases, and the junction held 7 bases outside the gene matches. The CDR3 has 15 amino acids. CDR1 is LNHDA, CDR2 SQIVND, per germline (reference sequence). The CDR3 loop is CASSSGQALYNEQFF. For the CDR3, the DNA is TGTGCCAGTAGTTCGGGACAGGCCCTTTACAATGAGCAGTTCTTC.

CDR3 DNA: TGCAGTGCCCCCCGAGTCCGTGAGCAGTTCTTC. Translating it yields CSAPRVREQFF. V usage is TRBV20-1 and J usage is TRBJ2-1; the D is unclear. The CDR3 contains 11 residues. V dropped 6 bases and J dropped 9 bases, with 12 bases sitting between them. Germline V lookup: CDR1 DFQATT, CDR2 SNEGSKA (reference sequence).